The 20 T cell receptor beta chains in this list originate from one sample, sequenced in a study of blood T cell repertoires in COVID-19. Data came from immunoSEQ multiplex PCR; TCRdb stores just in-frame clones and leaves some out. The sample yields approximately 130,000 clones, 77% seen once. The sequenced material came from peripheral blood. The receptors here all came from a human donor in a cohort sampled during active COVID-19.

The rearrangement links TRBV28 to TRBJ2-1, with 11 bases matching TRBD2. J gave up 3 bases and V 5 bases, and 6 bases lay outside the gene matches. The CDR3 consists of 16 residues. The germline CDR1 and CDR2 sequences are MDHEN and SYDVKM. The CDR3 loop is CASSPPGTSGYNEQFF. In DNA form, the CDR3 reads TGTGCCAGCAGTCCCCCAGGGACTAGCGGCTACAATGAGCAGTTCTTC.

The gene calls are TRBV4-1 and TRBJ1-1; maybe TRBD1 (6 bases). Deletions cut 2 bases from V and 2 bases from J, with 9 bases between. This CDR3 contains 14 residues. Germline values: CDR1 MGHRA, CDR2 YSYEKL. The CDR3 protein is CASSQTGLNTEAFF. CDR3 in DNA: TGCGCCAGCAGCCAAACAGGGTTAAACACTGAAGCTTTCTTT.

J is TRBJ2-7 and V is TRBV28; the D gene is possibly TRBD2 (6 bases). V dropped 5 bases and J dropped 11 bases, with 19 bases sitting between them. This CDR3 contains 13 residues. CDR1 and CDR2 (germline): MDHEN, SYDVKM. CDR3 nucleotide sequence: TGTGCCAGCAGTACGCGGACTACTAGTTGGGAGTACTTC. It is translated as CASSTRTTSWEYF.

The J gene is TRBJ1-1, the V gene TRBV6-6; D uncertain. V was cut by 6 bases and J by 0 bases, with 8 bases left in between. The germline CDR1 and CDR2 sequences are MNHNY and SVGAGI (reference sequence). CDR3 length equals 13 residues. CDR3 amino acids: CASSLSVNTEAFF. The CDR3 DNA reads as TGTGCCAGCAGCCTGTCAGTGAACACTGAAGCTTTCTTT.

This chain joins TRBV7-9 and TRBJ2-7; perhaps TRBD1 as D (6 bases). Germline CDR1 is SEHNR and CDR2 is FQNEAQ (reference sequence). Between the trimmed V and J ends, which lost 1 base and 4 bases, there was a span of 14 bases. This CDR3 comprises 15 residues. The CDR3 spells CASSLVTGQSYEQYF. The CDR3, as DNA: TGTGCCAGCAGCTTAGTCACAGGGCAGTCTTACGAGCAGTACTTC.

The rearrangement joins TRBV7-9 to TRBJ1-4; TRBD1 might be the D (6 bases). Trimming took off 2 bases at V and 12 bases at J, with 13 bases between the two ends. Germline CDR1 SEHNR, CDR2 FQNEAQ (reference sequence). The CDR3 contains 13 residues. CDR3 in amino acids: CASSLTLGAELFF. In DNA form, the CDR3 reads TGTGCCAGCAGCTTAACGCTGGGGGCGGAACTGTTTTTT.

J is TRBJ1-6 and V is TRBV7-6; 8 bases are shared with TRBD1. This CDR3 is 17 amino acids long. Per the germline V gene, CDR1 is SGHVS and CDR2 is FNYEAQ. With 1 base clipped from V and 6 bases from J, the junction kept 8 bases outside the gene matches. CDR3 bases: TGTGCCAGCAGCTTAGGCCGGGACAGGCTTTTTAATTCACCCCTCCACTTT. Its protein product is CASSLGRDRLFNSPLHF.

Written as DNA, the CDR3 is TGTGCCACCTCCACTAGGGAGCAAGAGACCCAGTACTTC. Translation gives CATSTREQETQYF. The chain is built from TRBV24-1 and TRBJ2-5, with D possibly matching TRBD2 (5 bases). V was cut by 9 bases and J by 2 bases, with 12 bases left in between. CDR1 and CDR2 (germline): KGHDR, SFDVKD. There are 13 residues in the CDR3.

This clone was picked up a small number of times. For the CDR3, the DNA is TGCGCCAGCGCCTTTGGAGGGAAAAATTCACCCCTCCACTTT. Encoded protein: CASAFGGKNSPLHF. V and J are TRBV5-1 and TRBJ1-6; D remains ambiguous. The length of the CDR3 is 14 residues. Germline lookup yields CDR1 SGHRS and CDR2 YFSETQ. Between the trimmed V and J ends, which lost 7 bases and 7 bases, there was a span of 15 bases.

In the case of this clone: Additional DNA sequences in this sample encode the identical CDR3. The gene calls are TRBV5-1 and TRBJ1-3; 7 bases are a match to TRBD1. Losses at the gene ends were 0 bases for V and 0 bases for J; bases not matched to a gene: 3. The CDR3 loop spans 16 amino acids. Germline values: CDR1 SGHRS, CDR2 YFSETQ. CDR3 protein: CASSLGDSSSGNTIYF. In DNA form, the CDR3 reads TGCGCCAGCAGCTTGGGGGACAGCAGCTCTGGAAACACCATATATTTT.

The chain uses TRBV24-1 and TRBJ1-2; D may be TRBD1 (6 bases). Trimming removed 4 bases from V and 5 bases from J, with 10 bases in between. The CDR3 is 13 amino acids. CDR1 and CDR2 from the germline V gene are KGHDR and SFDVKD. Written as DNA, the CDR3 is TGTGCCACCAGTGACCGGACAGCTTATGGCTACACCTTC. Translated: CATSDRTAYGYTF.

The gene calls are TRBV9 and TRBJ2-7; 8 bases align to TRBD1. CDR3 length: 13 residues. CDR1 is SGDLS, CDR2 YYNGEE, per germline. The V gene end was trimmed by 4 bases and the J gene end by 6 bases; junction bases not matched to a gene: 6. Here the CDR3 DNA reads TGTGCCAGCAGCATGCGGACAGGGACCGAGCAGTACTTC. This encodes CASSMRTGTEQYF.

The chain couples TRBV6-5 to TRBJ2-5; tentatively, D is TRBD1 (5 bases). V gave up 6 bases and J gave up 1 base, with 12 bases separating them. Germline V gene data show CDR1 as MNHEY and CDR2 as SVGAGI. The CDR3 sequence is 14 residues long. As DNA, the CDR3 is TGTGCCAGCAGCCCCACCAGGGTCCAAGAGACCCAGTACTTC. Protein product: CASSPTRVQETQYF.

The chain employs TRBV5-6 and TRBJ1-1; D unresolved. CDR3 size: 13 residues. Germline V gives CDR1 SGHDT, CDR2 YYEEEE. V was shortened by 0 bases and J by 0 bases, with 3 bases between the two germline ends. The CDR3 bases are TGTGCCAGCAGCTTGGCTTTGAACACTGAAGCTTTCTTT. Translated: CASSLALNTEAFF.

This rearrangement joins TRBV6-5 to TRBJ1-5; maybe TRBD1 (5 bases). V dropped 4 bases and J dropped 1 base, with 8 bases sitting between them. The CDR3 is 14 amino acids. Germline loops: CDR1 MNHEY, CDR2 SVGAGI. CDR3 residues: CASSFGGSNQPQHF. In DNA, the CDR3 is TGTGCCAGCAGTTTTGGGGGGAGCAATCAGCCCCAGCATTTT.

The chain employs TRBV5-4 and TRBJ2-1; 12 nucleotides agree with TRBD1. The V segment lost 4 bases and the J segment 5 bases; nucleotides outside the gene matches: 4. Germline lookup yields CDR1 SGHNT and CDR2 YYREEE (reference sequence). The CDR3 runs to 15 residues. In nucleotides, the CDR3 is TGTGCCAGCAGCCAGGGACAGGGGGCGCACAATGAGCAGTTCTTC. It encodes CASSQGQGAHNEQFF.

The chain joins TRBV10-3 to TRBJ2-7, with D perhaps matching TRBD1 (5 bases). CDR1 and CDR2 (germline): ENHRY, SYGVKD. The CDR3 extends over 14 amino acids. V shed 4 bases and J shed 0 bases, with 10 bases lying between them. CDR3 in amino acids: CAISAPQDSYEQYF. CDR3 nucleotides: TGTGCCATCAGTGCCCCACAGGACTCCTACGAGCAGTACTTC.

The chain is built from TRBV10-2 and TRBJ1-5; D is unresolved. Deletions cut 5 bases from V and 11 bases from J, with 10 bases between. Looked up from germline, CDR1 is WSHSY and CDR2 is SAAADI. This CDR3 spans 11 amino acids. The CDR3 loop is CASSRQAAQHF. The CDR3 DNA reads TGCGCCAGCAGTCGGCAGGCCGCCCAGCATTTT.

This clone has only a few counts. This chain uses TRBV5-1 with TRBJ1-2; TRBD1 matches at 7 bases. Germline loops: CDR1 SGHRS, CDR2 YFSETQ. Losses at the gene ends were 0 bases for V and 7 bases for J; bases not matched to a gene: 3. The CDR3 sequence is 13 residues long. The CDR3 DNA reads TGCGCCAGCAGCTTGGACAGGGGAGGTGGCTACACCTTC. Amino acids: CASSLDRGGGYTF.

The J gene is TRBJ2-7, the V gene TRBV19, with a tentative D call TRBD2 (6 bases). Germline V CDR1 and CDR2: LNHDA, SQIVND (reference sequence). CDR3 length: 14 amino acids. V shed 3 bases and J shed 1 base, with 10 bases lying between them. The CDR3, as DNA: TGTGCCAGTAGTATTGTCGGGAGTTCCTACGAGCAGTACTTC. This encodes CASSIVGSSYEQYF. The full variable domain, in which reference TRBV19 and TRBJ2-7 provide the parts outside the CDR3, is DGGITQSPKYLFRKEGQNVTLSCEQNLNHDAMYWYRQDPGQGLRLIYYSQIVNDFQKGDIAEGYSVSREKKESFPLTVTSAQKNPTAFYLCASSIVGSSYEQYFGPGTRLTVT.